The entry below gives a single T cell receptor beta chain sequence along with its context. V lost 3 bases and J 9 bases, leaving 18 bases between the germline ends. This CDR3 is 14 amino acids long. From germline, CDR1 is SGHDN and CDR2 FVKESK. Generated by immunoSEQ multiplex PCR, the TCRdb table keeps only in-frame clones and is missing some. This sample has 2,700 or so clones, with roughly 25% found just once. These data come from a study of T cells in localized non-small cell lung cancer. Sequencing was performed on lung tumor tissue, taken before any cancer treatment. The clonotype was recovered from a female donor aged 60 or older with stage I lung adenocarcinoma. The V gene is TRBV14, the J gene TRBJ2-7, with D possibly called TRBD1 or TRBD2 (5 bases each). The CDR3 sequence is CASSHIPGRLVQYF. The CDR3 bases are TGTGCCAGCAGCCATATTCCGGGACGGCTTGTGCAGTACTTC.